A selection of T cell receptor beta chains follows, all from one sample in a study of shared T cell receptors in the human thymus. The method was immunoSEQ multiplex PCR; TCRdb's version includes in-frame clones alone and lacks a portion of them. The sample records approximately 730,000 clones, 70% to 90% being singletons. This sample was shared with a second study, whose subject was human thymus T cells.

Sequencing was performed on thymocytes. Receptor source: a girl under two years old with a congenital heart defect. Each CDR3 is given with its conserved first and last residue. D genes are given only for firm matches. The listing skips clone size in some rows; elsewhere it reads once, few, many or a size class.

d_call: .; v_call: TRBV10-3; j_call: TRBJ2-5; clone_size: few; cdr3_aa: CAIRHRVQETQYF; cdr3_nt: TGTGCCATCAGACACAGGGTACAAGAGACCCAGTACTTC
d_call: TRBD2; v_call: TRBV7-2; j_call: TRBJ2-1; clone_size: .; cdr3_aa: CASSLDAGGTDVEQFF; cdr3_nt: TGTGCCAGCAGCTTAGACGCGGGGGGGACGGATGTTGAGCAGTTCTTC
d_call: .; v_call: TRBV7-9; j_call: TRBJ1-1; clone_size: .; cdr3_aa: CASSLPRGQNTEAFF; cdr3_nt: TGTGCCAGCAGCTTACCCCGCGGACAGAACACTGAAGCTTTCTTT
d_call: TRBD1; v_call: TRBV2; j_call: TRBJ2-5; clone_size: .; cdr3_aa: CASSEAPGGFQTQYF; cdr3_nt: TGTGCCAGCAGTGAAGCGCCAGGGGGTTTCCAGACCCAGTACTTC
d_call: .; v_call: TRBV2; j_call: TRBJ2-7; clone_size: .; cdr3_aa: CASSAWGQPYEQYF; cdr3_nt: TGTGCCAGCAGCGCGTGGGGGCAGCCCTACGAGCAGTACTTC
d_call: .; v_call: TRBV6-4; j_call: TRBJ1-5; clone_size: .; cdr3_aa: CASSVVGGLDQPQHF; cdr3_nt: TGTGCCAGCAGTGTGGTGGGGGGACTCGATCAGCCCCAGCATTTT
d_call: .; v_call: TRBV9; j_call: TRBJ2-1; clone_size: .; cdr3_aa: CASSVSSDVFHEQFF; cdr3_nt: TGTGCCAGCAGCGTATCTAGCGACGTCTTCCATGAGCAGTTCTTC
d_call: .; v_call: TRBV25-1; j_call: TRBJ1-3; clone_size: .; cdr3_aa: CASSEGGVPSGNTIYF; cdr3_nt: TGTGCCAGCAGTGAAGGAGGGGTCCCCTCTGGAAACACCATATATTTT
d_call: .; v_call: TRBV6-6; j_call: TRBJ1-1; clone_size: .; cdr3_aa: CASSTEYPNTEAFF; cdr3_nt: TGTGCCAGCAGTACAGAGTACCCCAACACTGAAGCTTTCTTT
d_call: .; v_call: TRBV27; j_call: TRBJ1-6; clone_size: .; cdr3_aa: CASSASGAYNSPLHF; cdr3_nt: TGTGCCAGCAGTGCCAGCGGCGCCTATAATTCACCCCTCCACTTT
d_call: .; v_call: TRBV7-8; j_call: TRBJ1-5; clone_size: .; cdr3_aa: CASSLVGGHQPQHF; cdr3_nt: TGTGCCAGCAGCTTAGTTGGAGGGCATCAGCCCCAGCATTTT
d_call: .; v_call: TRBV7-8; j_call: TRBJ1-1; clone_size: .; cdr3_aa: CASSHLMGQWAFF; cdr3_nt: TGTGCCAGCAGCCACCTGATGGGGCAGTGGGCTTTCTTT
d_call: .; v_call: TRBV7-6; j_call: TRBJ2-3; clone_size: .; cdr3_aa: CASRHKHTDTQYF; cdr3_nt: TGTGCCAGCAGACATAAACACACAGATACGCAGTATTTT
d_call: TRBD1; v_call: TRBV27; j_call: TRBJ2-4; clone_size: .; cdr3_aa: CASSLRGQQLNIQYF; cdr3_nt: TGTGCCAGCAGTTTAAGGGGACAGCAGCTTAACATTCAGTACTTC
d_call: .; v_call: TRBV14; j_call: TRBJ1-1; clone_size: .; cdr3_aa: CASSQDRGVNTEAFF; cdr3_nt: TGTGCCAGCAGCCAAGATCGGGGGGTGAACACTGAAGCTTTCTTT
d_call: TRBD1; v_call: TRBV6-1; j_call: TRBJ2-1; clone_size: few; cdr3_aa: CASSEETGGAWYNEQFF; cdr3_nt: TGTGCCAGCAGTGAGGAGACAGGGGGCGCATGGTACAATGAGCAGTTCTTC
d_call: TRBD1; v_call: TRBV28; j_call: TRBJ1-6; clone_size: .; cdr3_aa: CATIPGQGTLNSPLHF; cdr3_nt: TGTGCCACGATACCGGGACAGGGGACCCTAAATTCACCCCTCCACTTT
d_call: TRBD2; v_call: TRBV29-1; j_call: TRBJ2-3; clone_size: .; cdr3_aa: CSVEGLAGTPTSTDTQYF; cdr3_nt: TGCAGCGTTGAAGGACTAGCGGGGACCCCCACTAGCACAGATACGCAGTATTTT
d_call: .; v_call: TRBV10-2; j_call: TRBJ1-5; clone_size: few; cdr3_aa: CASRFGRAQGPQHF; cdr3_nt: TGCGCCAGCAGATTCGGCCGGGCCCAGGGGCCCCAGCATTTT
d_call: TRBD1; v_call: TRBV28; j_call: TRBJ1-5; clone_size: .; cdr3_aa: CASSSDRGNQPQHF; cdr3_nt: TGTGCCAGCAGTAGTGACAGGGGAAATCAGCCCCAGCATTTT
d_call: .; v_call: TRBV11-2; j_call: TRBJ2-3; clone_size: .; cdr3_aa: CASSFLADTQYF; cdr3_nt: TGTGCCAGCAGCTTTCTCGCAGATACGCAGTATTTT
d_call: .; v_call: TRBV6-1; j_call: TRBJ1-1; clone_size: .; cdr3_aa: CASTVGSLRGEAFF; cdr3_nt: TGTGCCAGCACCGTAGGCAGTTTACGGGGGGAAGCTTTCTTT
d_call: TRBD2; v_call: TRBV27; j_call: TRBJ2-2; clone_size: .; cdr3_aa: CASRGSGGGTGELFF; cdr3_nt: TGTGCCAGCAGGGGAAGCGGGGGGGGGACCGGGGAGCTGTTTTTT
d_call: TRBD1; v_call: TRBV4-3; j_call: TRBJ2-1; clone_size: few; cdr3_aa: CASSQGQGANEQFF; cdr3_nt: TGCGCCAGCAGCCAAGGACAGGGGGCCAATGAGCAGTTCTTC
d_call: .; v_call: TRBV11-2; j_call: TRBJ2-6; clone_size: .; cdr3_aa: CASSLGAPASGANVLTF; cdr3_nt: TGTGCCAGCAGCTTAGGGGCGCCGGCCTCTGGGGCCAACGTCCTGACTTTC
d_call: .; v_call: TRBV27; j_call: TRBJ2-1; clone_size: .; cdr3_aa: CASSLIDRQTEQFF; cdr3_nt: TGTGCCAGCAGTTTAATAGACAGACAGACTGAGCAGTTCTTC
d_call: TRBD2; v_call: TRBV5-1; j_call: TRBJ2-7; clone_size: .; cdr3_aa: CASSPLGSGYEQYF; cdr3_nt: TGCGCCAGCAGCCCATTAGGTAGCGGGTACGAGCAGTACTTC
d_call: .; v_call: TRBV10-3; j_call: TRBJ1-2; clone_size: .; cdr3_aa: CAILPPGPNYGYTF; cdr3_nt: TGTGCCATCCTACCCCCAGGGCCTAACTATGGCTACACCTTC
d_call: .; v_call: TRBV25-1; j_call: TRBJ1-2; clone_size: .; cdr3_aa: CASSEQGWGGYTF; cdr3_nt: TGTGCCAGCAGTGAACAGGGTTGGGGTGGCTACACCTTC
d_call: TRBD1; v_call: TRBV7-9; j_call: TRBJ1-6; clone_size: .; cdr3_aa: CASSTEQGSSYNSPLHF; cdr3_nt: TGTGCCAGCAGCACCGAACAGGGGAGCTCCTATAATTCACCCCTCCACTTT
d_call: .; v_call: TRBV18; j_call: TRBJ2-7; clone_size: .; cdr3_aa: CASTPGRSRGQYF; cdr3_nt: TGTGCCAGCACCCCCGGGCGGTCTCGGGGACAGTACTTC
d_call: .; v_call: TRBV5-6; j_call: TRBJ1-1; clone_size: .; cdr3_aa: CASSCQAQAGNTEAFF; cdr3_nt: TGTGCCAGCAGCTGTCAAGCTCAGGCTGGGAACACTGAAGCTTTCTTT
d_call: TRBD2; v_call: TRBV7-9; j_call: TRBJ2-2; clone_size: .; cdr3_aa: CASSFSGGNTGELFF; cdr3_nt: TGTGCCAGCAGCTTCAGCGGGGGGAACACCGGGGAGCTGTTTTTT
d_call: TRBD2; v_call: TRBV14; j_call: TRBJ2-5; clone_size: .; cdr3_aa: CASSQGPGLAGAASFQETQYF; cdr3_nt: TGTGCCAGCAGCCAAGGCCCGGGACTAGCGGGGGCCGCCTCCTTCCAAGAGACCCAGTACTTC
d_call: .; v_call: TRBV6-5; j_call: TRBJ2-7; clone_size: .; cdr3_aa: CASSYSGESGSYEQYF; cdr3_nt: TGTGCCAGCAGTTACTCTGGGGAGTCCGGCTCCTACGAGCAGTACTTC
d_call: TRBD1; v_call: TRBV30; j_call: TRBJ2-1; clone_size: .; cdr3_aa: CAWSSHRTGGLNNEQFF; cdr3_nt: TGTGCCTGGAGTTCCCACCGGACAGGGGGTTTGAACAATGAGCAGTTCTTC
d_call: TRBD1; v_call: TRBV7-8; j_call: TRBJ2-7; clone_size: .; cdr3_aa: CASSHDRVVVHEQYF; cdr3_nt: TGTGCCAGCAGCCACGACAGGGTTGTAGTCCACGAGCAGTACTTC
d_call: TRBD1; v_call: TRBV2; j_call: TRBJ2-1; clone_size: .; cdr3_aa: CASSPTGAPAKHYNEQFF; cdr3_nt: TGTGCCAGCAGTCCGACAGGGGCCCCAGCGAAACATTACAATGAGCAGTTCTTC
d_call: .; v_call: TRBV19; j_call: TRBJ1-5; clone_size: .; cdr3_aa: CASKPTGFGQPQHF; cdr3_nt: TGTGCCAGTAAGCCCACAGGGTTTGGTCAGCCCCAGCATTTT
d_call: .; v_call: TRBV7-2; j_call: TRBJ2-5; clone_size: .; cdr3_aa: CASSLAGGRQETQYF; cdr3_nt: TGTGCCAGCAGCTTAGCCGGGGGTCGGCAGGAGACCCAGTACTTC
d_call: .; v_call: TRBV28; j_call: TRBJ1-6; clone_size: few; cdr3_aa: CASSSPTGSYNSPLHF; cdr3_nt: TGTGCCAGCAGTTCCCCCACAGGGTCTTATAATTCACCCCTCCACTTT
d_call: TRBD2; v_call: TRBV6-5; j_call: TRBJ2-7; clone_size: .; cdr3_aa: CASTPGLTYEQYF; cdr3_nt: TGTGCCAGCACCCCGGGACTAACCTACGAGCAGTACTTC